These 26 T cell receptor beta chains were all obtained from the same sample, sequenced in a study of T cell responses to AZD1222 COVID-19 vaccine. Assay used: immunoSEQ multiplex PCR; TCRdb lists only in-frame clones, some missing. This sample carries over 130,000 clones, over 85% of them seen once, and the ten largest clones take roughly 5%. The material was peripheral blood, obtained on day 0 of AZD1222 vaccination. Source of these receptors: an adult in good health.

The CDR3 region is CASSESRGTDTQYF. CDR3 DNA sequence: TGTGCCAGCAGTGAATCCAGGGGCACAGATACGCAGTATTTT. The rearrangement uses TRBV6-1 and TRBJ2-3, with D tentatively TRBD1 (5 bases). The germline CDR1 and CDR2 sequences are MNHNS and SASEGT. The CDR3 is made up of 14 amino acids. V was trimmed by 2 bases and J by 1 base, leaving 7 bases between them.

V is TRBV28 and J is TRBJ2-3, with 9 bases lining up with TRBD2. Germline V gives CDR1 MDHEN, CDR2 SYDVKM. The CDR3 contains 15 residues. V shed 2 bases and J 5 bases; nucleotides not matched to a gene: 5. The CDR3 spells CASSLAGGYVDTQYF. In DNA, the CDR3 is TGTGCCAGCAGTTTAGCGGGGGGGTATGTAGATACGCAGTATTTT.

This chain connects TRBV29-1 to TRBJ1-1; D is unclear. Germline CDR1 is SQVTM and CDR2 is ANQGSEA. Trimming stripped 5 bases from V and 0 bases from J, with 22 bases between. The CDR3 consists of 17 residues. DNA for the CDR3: TGCAGCGTTTTTTGGAGTGTAGGTTCACAAATGAACACTGAAGCTTTCTTT. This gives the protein CSVFWSVGSQMNTEAFF.

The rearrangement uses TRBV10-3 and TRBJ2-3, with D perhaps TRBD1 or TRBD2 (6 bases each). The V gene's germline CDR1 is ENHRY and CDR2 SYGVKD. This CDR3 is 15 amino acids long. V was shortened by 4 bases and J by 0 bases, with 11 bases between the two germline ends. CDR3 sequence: CAISVSGASTDTQYF. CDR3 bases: TGTGCCATCAGTGTGTCGGGGGCTAGCACAGATACGCAGTATTTT.

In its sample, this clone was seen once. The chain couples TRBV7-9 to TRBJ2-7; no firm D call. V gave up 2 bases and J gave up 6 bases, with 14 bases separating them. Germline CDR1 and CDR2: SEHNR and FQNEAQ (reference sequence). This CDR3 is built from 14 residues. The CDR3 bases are TGTGCCAGCAGCTTAATTTTTGGAGAATCCGAGCAGTACTTC. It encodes CASSLIFGESEQYF.

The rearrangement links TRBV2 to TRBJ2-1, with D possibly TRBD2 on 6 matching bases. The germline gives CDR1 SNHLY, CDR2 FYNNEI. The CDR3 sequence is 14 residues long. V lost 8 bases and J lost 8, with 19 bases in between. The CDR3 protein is CASAAGSGVYEQFF. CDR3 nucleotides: TGTGCCAGCGCCGCGGGGAGTGGAGTCTATGAGCAGTTCTTC.

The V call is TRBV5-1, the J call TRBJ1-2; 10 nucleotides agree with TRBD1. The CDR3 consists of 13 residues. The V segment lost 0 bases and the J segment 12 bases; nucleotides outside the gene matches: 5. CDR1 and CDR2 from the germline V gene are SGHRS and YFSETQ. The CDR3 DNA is TGCGCCAGCAGCTTGGGGGACAGGGGTCGGAACACCTTC. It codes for CASSLGDRGRNTF.

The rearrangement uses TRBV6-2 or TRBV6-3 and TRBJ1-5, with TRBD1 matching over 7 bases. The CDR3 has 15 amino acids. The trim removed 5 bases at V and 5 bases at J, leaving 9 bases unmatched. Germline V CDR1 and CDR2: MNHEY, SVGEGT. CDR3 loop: CASSAGQLEYQPQHF. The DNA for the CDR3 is TGTGCCAGCAGTGCGGGACAGCTAGAATATCAGCCCCAGCATTTT.

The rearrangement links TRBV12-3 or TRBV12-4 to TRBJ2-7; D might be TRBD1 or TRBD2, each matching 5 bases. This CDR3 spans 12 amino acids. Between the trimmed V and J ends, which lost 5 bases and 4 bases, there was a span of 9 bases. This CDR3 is CASSRGLYEQYF. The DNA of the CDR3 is TGTGCCAGCAGTCGGGGCCTTTACGAGCAGTACTTC.

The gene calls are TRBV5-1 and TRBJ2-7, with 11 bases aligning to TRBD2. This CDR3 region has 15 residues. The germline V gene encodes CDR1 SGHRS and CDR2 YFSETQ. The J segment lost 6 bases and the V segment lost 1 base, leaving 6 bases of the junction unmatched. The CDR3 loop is CASSLIAGGPGEQYF. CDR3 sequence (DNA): TGCGCCAGCAGCTTGATAGCGGGAGGGCCAGGCGAGCAGTACTTC. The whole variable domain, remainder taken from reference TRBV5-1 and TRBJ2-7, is KAGVTQTPRYLIKTRGQQVTLSCSPISGHRSVSWYQQTPGQGLQFLFEYFSETQRNKGNFPGRFSGRQFSNSRSEMNVSTLELGDSALYLCASSLIAGGPGEQYFGPGTRLTVT.

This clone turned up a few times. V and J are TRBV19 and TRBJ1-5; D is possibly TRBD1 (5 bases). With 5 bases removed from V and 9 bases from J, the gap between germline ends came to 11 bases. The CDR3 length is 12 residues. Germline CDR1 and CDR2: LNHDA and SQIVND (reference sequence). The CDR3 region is CASSPSRGPQHF. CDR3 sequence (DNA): TGTGCCAGTAGTCCGTCGAGGGGGCCCCAGCATTTT.

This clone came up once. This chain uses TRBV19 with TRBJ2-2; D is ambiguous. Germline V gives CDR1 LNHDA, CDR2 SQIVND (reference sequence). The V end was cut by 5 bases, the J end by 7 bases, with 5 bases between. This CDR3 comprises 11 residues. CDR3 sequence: CASSGIGELFF. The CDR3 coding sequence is TGTGCCAGTAGTGGTATCGGGGAGCTGTTTTTT.

The CDR3 DNA follows: TGTGCCAGCAGTGAAGCGTCCGTACCCAAGTTCTCTGGAAACACCATATATTTT. Protein sequence: CASSEASVPKFSGNTIYF. The chain carries TRBV6-1 and TRBJ1-3; D remains unclear. V lost 0 bases, J lost 0 bases, and 15 bases lay in between. The germline CDR1 and CDR2 sequences are MNHNS and SASEGT. The CDR3 has 18 residues.

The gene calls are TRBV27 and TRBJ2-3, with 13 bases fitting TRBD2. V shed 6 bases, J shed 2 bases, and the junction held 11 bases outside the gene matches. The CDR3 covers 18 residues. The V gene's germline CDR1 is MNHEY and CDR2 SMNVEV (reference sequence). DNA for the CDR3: TGTGCCAGCAGGACGGGACTAGCGGGACGGACCAACACAGATACGCAGTATTTT. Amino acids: CASRTGLAGRTNTDTQYF.

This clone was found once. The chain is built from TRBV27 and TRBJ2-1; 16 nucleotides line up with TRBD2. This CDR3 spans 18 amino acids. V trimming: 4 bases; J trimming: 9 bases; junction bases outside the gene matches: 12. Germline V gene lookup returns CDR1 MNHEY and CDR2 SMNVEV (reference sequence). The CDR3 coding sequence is TGTGCCAGCAGTTCTATACCGGGACTAGCGGGGGGGCCGGGTGAGCAGTTCTTC. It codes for CASSSIPGLAGGPGEQFF.

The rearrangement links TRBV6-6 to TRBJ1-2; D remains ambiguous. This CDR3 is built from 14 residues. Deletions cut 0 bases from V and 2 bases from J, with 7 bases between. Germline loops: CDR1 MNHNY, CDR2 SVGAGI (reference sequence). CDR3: CASSYSGGNYGYTF. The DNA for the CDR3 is TGTGCCAGCAGTTACTCTGGAGGAAACTATGGCTACACCTTC.

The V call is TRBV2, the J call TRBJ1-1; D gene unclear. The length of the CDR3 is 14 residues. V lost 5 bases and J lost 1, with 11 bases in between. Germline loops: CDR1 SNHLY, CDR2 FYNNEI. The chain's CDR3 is CASSFSPGNTEAFF. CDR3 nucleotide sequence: TGTGCCAGCAGTTTCTCTCCGGGGAACACTGAAGCTTTCTTT. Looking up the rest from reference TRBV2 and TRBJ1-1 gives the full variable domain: EPEVTQTPSHQVTQMGQEVILRCVPISNHLYFYWYRQILGQKVEFLVSFYNNEISEKSEIFDDQFSVERPDGSNFTLKIRSTKLEDSAMYFCASSFSPGNTEAFFGQGTRLTVV.

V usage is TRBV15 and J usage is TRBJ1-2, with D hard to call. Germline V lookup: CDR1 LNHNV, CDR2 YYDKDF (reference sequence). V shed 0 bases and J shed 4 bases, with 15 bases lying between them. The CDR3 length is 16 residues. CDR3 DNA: TGTGCCACCAGCAGAGATTCGCCTGGGGTCCTCTATGGCTACACCTTC. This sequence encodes CATSRDSPGVLYGYTF.

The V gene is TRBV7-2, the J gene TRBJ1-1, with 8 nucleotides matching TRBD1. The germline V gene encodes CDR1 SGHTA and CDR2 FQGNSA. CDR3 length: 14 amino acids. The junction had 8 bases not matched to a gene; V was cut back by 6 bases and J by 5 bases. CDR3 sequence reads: CASRADRAGTEAFF. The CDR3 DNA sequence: TGTGCCAGCAGGGCGGACAGGGCTGGAACTGAAGCTTTCTTT.

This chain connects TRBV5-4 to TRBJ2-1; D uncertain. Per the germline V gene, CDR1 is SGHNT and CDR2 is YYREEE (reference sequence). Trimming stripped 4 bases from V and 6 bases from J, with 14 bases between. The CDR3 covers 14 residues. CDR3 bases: TGTGCCAGCAGCAGGGTAGTTGAGAGCAATGAGCAGTTCTTC. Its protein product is CASSRVVESNEQFF. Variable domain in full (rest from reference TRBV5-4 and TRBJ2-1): ETGVTQSPTHLIKTRGQQVTLRCSSQSGHNTVSWYQQALGQGPQFIFQYYREEENGRGNFPPRFSGLQFPNYSSELNVNALELDDSALYLCASSRVVESNEQFFGPGTRLTVL.

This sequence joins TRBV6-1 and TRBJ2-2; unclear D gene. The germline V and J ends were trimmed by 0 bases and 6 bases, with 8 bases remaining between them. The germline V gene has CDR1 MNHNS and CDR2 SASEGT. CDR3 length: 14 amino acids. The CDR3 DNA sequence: TGTGCCAGCAGTGAAGCCCCCGACGCCGGGGAGCTGTTTTTT. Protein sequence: CASSEAPDAGELFF.

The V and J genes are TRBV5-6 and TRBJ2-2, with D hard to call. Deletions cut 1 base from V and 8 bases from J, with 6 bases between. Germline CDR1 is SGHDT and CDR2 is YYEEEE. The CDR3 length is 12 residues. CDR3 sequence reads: CASSLISGELFF. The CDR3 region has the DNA TGTGCCAGCAGCTTGATCTCTGGGGAGCTGTTTTTT.

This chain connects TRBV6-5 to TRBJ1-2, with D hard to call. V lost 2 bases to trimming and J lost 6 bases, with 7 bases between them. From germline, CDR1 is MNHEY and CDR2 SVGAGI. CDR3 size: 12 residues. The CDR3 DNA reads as TGTGCCAGCAGTTACCGGTTGGATGGCTACACCTTC. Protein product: CASSYRLDGYTF.

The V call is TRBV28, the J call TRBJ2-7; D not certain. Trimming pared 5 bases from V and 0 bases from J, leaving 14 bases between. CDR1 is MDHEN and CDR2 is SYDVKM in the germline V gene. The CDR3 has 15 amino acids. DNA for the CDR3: TGTGCCAGCAGTCCCCCCGCAGCCCTCTCCTACGAGCAGTACTTC. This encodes CASSPPAALSYEQYF.

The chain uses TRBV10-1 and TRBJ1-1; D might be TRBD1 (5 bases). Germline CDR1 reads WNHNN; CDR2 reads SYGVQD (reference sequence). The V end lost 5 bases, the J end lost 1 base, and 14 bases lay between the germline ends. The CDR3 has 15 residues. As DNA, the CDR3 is TGCGCCAGCAGTCTTTCTCCAGGGACGAACACTGAAGCTTTCTTT. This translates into CASSLSPGTNTEAFF.

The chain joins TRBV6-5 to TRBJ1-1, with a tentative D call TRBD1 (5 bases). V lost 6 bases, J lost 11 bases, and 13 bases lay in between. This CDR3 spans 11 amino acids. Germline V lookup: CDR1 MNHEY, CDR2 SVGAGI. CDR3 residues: CASSRDFEAFF. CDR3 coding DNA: TGTGCCAGCAGCAGGGACTTTGAGGCTTTCTTT.